The 3 T cell receptor beta chains listed next were all sequenced from one sample in a study of Graves' ophthalmopathy and Graves' hyperthyroidism. RNA served as the template for amplifying TCR beta CDR3 regions. The first-round RT-PCR employed HTBI primers together with the Qiagen OneStep RT-PCR kit. A multiplex PCR was then performed as the second round. TCRdb analysed the multiplex PCR reads with MiXCR anew, one entry per CDR3 protein. The sample gives about 1.2 million distinct CDR3 sequences, roughly 35% of which show up once; over 8.5% is in the top ten. Material for sequencing was peripheral blood or thyroid tissue (not recorded which). The receptors stem from an adult man with Graves' hyperthyroidism.

This clonotype has a count of ten or more. This chain connects TRBV6-5 to TRBJ2-5; perhaps D is TRBD1 or TRBD2 (6 bases each). CDR1 and CDR2 (germline): MNHEY, SVGAGI. The CDR3 consists of 14 residues. V shed 6 bases and J shed 2 bases, with 13 bases lying between them. The CDR3 DNA is TGTGCCAGCAGGCTAACAGGGAGGCAAGAGACCCAGTACTTC. Translation: CASRLTGRQETQYF.

This clonotype has at least ten counts. DNA for the CDR3: TGCAGCGTGACAGGGGCAACTAATGAAAAACTGTTTTTT. Protein sequence: CSVTGATNEKLFF. The chain links TRBV29-1 to TRBJ1-4; 8 bases map to TRBD1. Looked up from germline, CDR1 is SQVTM and CDR2 is ANQGSEA. V shed 6 bases and J 0 bases; nucleotides not matched to a gene: 0. The CDR3 is 13 residues long.

The rearrangement joins TRBV20-1 to TRBJ2-7; possible D gene TRBD2, 5 bases. The CDR3 totals 15 residues. The V end lost 3 bases, the J end lost 3 bases, and 18 bases lay between the germline ends. CDR1 is DFQATT, CDR2 SNEGSKA, per germline (reference sequence). The CDR3 nucleotides read TGCAGTGCTAGCCCCCCACTCCGGGGAAACTACGAGCAGTACTTC. Protein product: CSASPPLRGNYEQYF.